This record looks at one T cell receptor (beta chain) sequence and its context. The data belong to a study of blood T cell repertoires in COVID-19. Whole-study context: Sites in the United States, Italy and Spain provided acute and convalescent COVID-19 samples. T cells, B-cell-depleted T cells, or PBMCs supplied cDNA or gDNA.

Germline V lookup: CDR1 KGHSH, CDR2 LQKENI. This CDR3 spans 14 amino acids. Deletions cut 4 bases from V and 0 bases from J, with 7 bases between. Original analysis: The assay estimated nucleated cells by amplifying reference gene primers. Measured with immunoSEQ multiplex PCR; TCRdb has only the in-frame clones, and not every one. V and J calls and clone size follow that table, whereas D and trimming were derived from the DNA. The data show around 190,000 clones, roughly 81% seen once. During active infection, Seattle patients enrolled and were then monitored through disease. The rearrangement uses TRBV18 and TRBJ1-5; D is unresolved. The TCR comes from a woman aged 40 to 55 with COVID-19, enrolled during active disease. Input material: peripheral blood. CDR3 protein: CASSLGRSNQPQHF. CDR3 bases: TGTGCCAGCTCACTGGGCCGTAGCAATCAGCCCCAGCATTTT.